This entry lists 10 T cell receptor beta chains sequenced from one sample in a study of T cell responses to AZD1222 COVID-19 vaccine. Data came from immunoSEQ multiplex PCR; TCRdb stores just in-frame clones and leaves some out. This sample yields 150,000 to 200,000 clones, of which roughly 92% are seen a single time; about 9.4% belongs to the top ten. This material consisted of peripheral blood, taken on day 0 of AZD1222 vaccination. Every receptor here comes from an adult in good health.

The chain couples TRBV7-2 to TRBJ1-5; maybe TRBD1 (6 bases). V lost 0 bases to trimming and J lost 1 base, with 7 bases between them. The germline V gene encodes CDR1 SGHTA and CDR2 FQGNSA. The CDR3 has 15 residues. For the CDR3, the DNA is TGTGCCAGCAGCTTAGCAGGGGGGAGCAATCAGCCCCAGCATTTT. Residues: CASSLAGGSNQPQHF.

The chain joins TRBV27 to TRBJ1-6, with D hard to call. Germline CDR1 is MNHEY and CDR2 is SMNVEV (reference sequence). The V end lost 6 bases, the J end lost 0 bases, and 12 bases lay between the germline ends. This CDR3 spans 16 amino acids. The CDR3 region has the DNA TGTGCCAGCAGAGACATATTGAGCTCCTATAATTCACCCCTCCACTTT. This sequence encodes CASRDILSSYNSPLHF.

This sequence joins TRBV3-1 (or the pseudogene TRBV3-2) and TRBJ2-1; no reliable D call. The CDR3 consists of 12 residues. Trimming shortened V by 2 bases and J by 9 bases, and 8 bases separated the two germline ends. Per germline, CDR1 LGHDT and CDR2 YNNKEL (reference sequence). The CDR3 spells CASSQSTLEQFF. In nucleotides, the CDR3 is TGTGCCAGCAGCCAAAGCACGCTTGAGCAGTTCTTC.

CDR3 nucleotides: TGTGCCAGCGCCCGCGGGGGATACAATGAGCAGTTCTTC. It yields the protein CASARGGYNEQFF. The chain has TRBV6-5 and TRBJ2-1; TRBD2 aligns across 7 bases. V was clipped by 8 bases and J by 4 bases; unmatched bases: 5. Germline-derived CDR1 and CDR2 are MNHEY and SVGAGI. The CDR3 loop spans 13 amino acids.

The rearrangement joins TRBV19 to TRBJ1-5; D might be TRBD1 (5 bases). The CDR3 is 14 residues long. Germline V gene data show CDR1 as LNHDA and CDR2 as SQIVND (reference sequence). The V end lost 4 bases, the J end lost 2 bases, and 9 bases lay between the germline ends. As DNA, the CDR3 is TGTGCCAGTAGTACCCGGGACGGCAATCAGCCCCAGCATTTT. Translation: CASSTRDGNQPQHF.

This chain joins TRBV10-2 and TRBJ1-2; D might be TRBD1 (5 bases). CDR1 WSHSY and CDR2 SAAADI come from the germline V gene. V shed 7 bases and J shed 10 bases, with 22 bases lying between them. The CDR3 is made up of 14 amino acids. The CDR3 region has the DNA TGCGCCAGCACCCGTGGACAAGCGAAGAATGACTACACCTTC. This gives the protein CASTRGQAKNDYTF.

V gene TRBV7-2 combines with J gene TRBJ1-2; D uncertain. The germline CDR1 and CDR2 sequences are SGHTA and FQGNSA. The length of the CDR3 is 13 residues. V was shortened by 5 bases and J by 7 bases, with 14 bases between the two germline ends. CDR3 residues: CASSGEGLGGYTF. The CDR3 bases are TGTGCCAGCAGCGGGGAGGGCCTTGGTGGCTACACCTTC.

This sequence joins TRBV28 and TRBJ1-3, with D hard to call. Looked up from germline, CDR1 is MDHEN and CDR2 is SYDVKM. The CDR3 runs 12 residues. V shed 7 bases and J shed 3 bases, with 7 bases lying between them. The DNA of the CDR3 is TGTGCCAGCAACCAAGATGGAAACACCATATATTTT. This sequence encodes CASNQDGNTIYF. The whole variable domain, remainder taken from reference TRBV28 and TRBJ1-3, is DVKVTQSSRYLVKRTGEKVFLECVQDMDHENMFWYRQDPGLGLRLIYFSYDVKMKEKGDIPEGYSVSREKKERFSLILESASTNQTSMYLCASNQDGNTIYFGEGSWLTVV.

V and J are TRBV28 and TRBJ1-4; 9 bases agree with TRBD1. In germline, CDR1 is MDHEN, CDR2 SYDVKM. With 5 bases clipped from V and 8 bases from J, the junction kept 6 bases outside the gene matches. The CDR3 extends over 14 amino acids. The CDR3, as DNA: TGTGCCAGCAGTCTGGGACAGGGTAGAGAAAAACTGTTTTTT. Translated: CASSLGQGREKLFF.

The chain uses TRBV5-7 and TRBJ2-2; maybe TRBD1 (8 bases). TRBV5-7 is annotated as an ORF whose role is uncertain. This CDR3 region has 16 residues. V was shortened by 4 bases and J by 6 bases, with 19 bases between the two germline ends. In DNA, the CDR3 is TGTGCCAGCAGCGGGAGGGGCAGGGGGCTTCCCGGGGAGCTGTTTTTT. This gives the protein CASSGRGRGLPGELFF.